These 14 T cell receptor beta chains came from one sample sequenced in a study of spatial heterogeneity in lung cancer. Overall study findings and caveats: Expanded alpha and beta TCR counts within tumors tracked tumor mutation counts.

MiXCR, run by TCRdb on the 5' RACE reads, gives a single entry per CDR3 protein. The sample includes 15,000 to 20,000 distinct CDR3 sequences, around 6.9% of them seen just once. The antigens of these receptors remain unknown. Stated time point: sample taken at primary tumor resection. The sequenced sample was lung tumor tissue, obtained at surgery. Receptor source: a female donor with early-stage non-small cell lung cancer.

The V call is TRBV5-1, the J call TRBJ1-4; 8 nucleotides match TRBD1. CDR1 is SGHRS, CDR2 YFSETQ, per germline. The CDR3 runs to 15 residues. With V trimmed by 0 bases and J by 8 bases, 6 bases remained unmatched. The CDR3, as DNA: TGCGCCAGCAGCTTGGGGGGGACAGGCGGAGAAAAACTGTTTTTT. It yields the protein CASSLGGTGGEKLFF.

The chain links TRBV6-2 or TRBV6-3 to TRBJ2-4, with D possibly being TRBD2 (6 bases). The CDR3 totals 16 residues. Germline CDR1 is MNHEY and CDR2 is SVGEGT. Trimming took off 4 bases at V and 3 bases at J, with 16 bases between the two ends. CDR3 in amino acids: CASSFYSGRGKNIQYF. The CDR3 DNA follows: TGTGCCAGCAGTTTTTACAGCGGGCGCGGCAAAAACATTCAGTACTTC.

This clonotype was recorded many times. The chain uses TRBV5-6 and TRBJ2-4; a possible D gene is TRBD1 (7 bases). Germline V gene lookup returns CDR1 SGHDT and CDR2 YYEEEE. Trimming stripped 5 bases from V and 0 bases from J, with 24 bases between. The CDR3 has 19 residues. CDR3 nucleotide sequence: TGTGCCAGCAGTTTACGGGGCCGGAACAGGGGACTAGCCAAAAACATTCAGTACTTC. It translates to CASSLRGRNRGLAKNIQYF.

This clonotype was detected only a few times. Sequence at one end of the junction differs from germline and may be a read error. The chain has TRBV27 and TRBJ2-5; no reliable D call. CDR1 is MNHEY and CDR2 is SMNVEV in the germline V gene (reference sequence). The CDR3 is made up of 13 amino acids. CDR3 residues: CTSSLYFKGTQYF. The CDR3 DNA is TGCACCAGCAGTTTATACTTCAAGGGGACCCAGTACTTC.

This clonotype has a count of ten or more. V usage is TRBV7-6 and J usage is TRBJ2-7; 8 bases fit TRBD1. Looked up from germline, CDR1 is SGHVS and CDR2 is FNYEAQ. With 4 bases clipped from V and 5 bases from J, the junction kept 16 bases outside the gene matches. CDR3 length: 17 residues. Here the CDR3 reads CASSSRGGQGVHHEQYF. DNA for the CDR3: TGTGCCAGCAGCTCTCGAGGCGGACAGGGTGTACACCACGAGCAGTACTTC. The full variable domain, rest sourced from reference TRBV7-6 and TRBJ2-7, is GAGVSQSPRYKVTKRGQDVALRCDPISGHVSLYWYRQALGQGPEFLTYFNYEAQQDKSGLPNDRFSAERPEGSISTLTIQRTEQRDSAMYRCASSSRGGQGVHHEQYFGPGTRLTVT.

This clonotype occurred many times. The chain combines TRBV19 with TRBJ1-2; a weak D match, TRBD1 (6 bases). The CDR3 covers 12 residues. Germline CDR1 reads LNHDA; CDR2 reads SQIVND (reference sequence). V was trimmed by 5 bases and J by 7 bases, leaving 11 bases between them. As DNA, the CDR3 is TGTGCCAGTAGTGTCCGACAGGTTGGCTACACCTTC. Translated: CASSVRQVGYTF.

This clonotype was seen many times. The chain combines TRBV18 with TRBJ1-3; the match to TRBD1 covers 9 bases. Germline lookup yields CDR1 KGHSH and CDR2 LQKENI. The CDR3 consists of 19 residues. With 2 bases clipped from V and 0 bases from J, the junction kept 11 bases outside the gene matches. The CDR3 protein is CASSPVSGQGIRSGNTIYF. CDR3 bases: TGTGCCAGCTCACCAGTATCGGGACAGGGCATTCGCTCTGGAAACACCATATATTTT.

This clonotype was counted only a few times. The chain has TRBV7-3 and TRBJ2-1; D gene unclear. This CDR3 spans 12 amino acids. The ends were cut back, 1 base at V and 10 bases at J, with 8 bases in the middle. Germline V lookup: CDR1 SGHTA, CDR2 FQGTGA. The CDR3 spells CASSLMGREQFF. CDR3 bases: TGTGCCAGCAGCTTAATGGGAAGGGAGCAGTTCTTC.

Many counts were recorded for this clonotype. V is TRBV18 and J is TRBJ1-3, with unresolved D. This CDR3 has 14 residues. Trimming cost V 3 bases and J 8 bases, with 14 bases left between them. Germline CDR1 is KGHSH and CDR2 is LQKENI. CDR3 amino acids: CASSPSAAADTIYF. In nucleotides, the CDR3 is TGTGCCAGCTCACCTTCGGCCGCGGCAGACACCATATATTTT.

The rearrangement links TRBV20-1 to TRBJ2-3; D gene uncertain. CDR1 DFQATT and CDR2 SNEGSKA come from the germline V gene (reference sequence). The CDR3 runs 15 residues. The V end was cut by 0 bases, the J end by 4 bases, with 14 bases between. This chain's CDR3 is CSARDGRITADTQYF. The DNA for the CDR3 is TGCAGTGCTAGAGATGGCAGGATTACGGCAGATACGCAGTATTTT.

This clonotype was seen at least ten times. This chain connects TRBV14 to TRBJ1-1, with TRBD1 matching over 8 bases. Germline trimming cut 4 bases from V and 5 bases from J; bases unmatched to any gene: 12. This CDR3 has 16 amino acids. The germline V gene encodes CDR1 SGHDN and CDR2 FVKESK. CDR3 bases: TGTGCCAGCAGCCGGTGGGGCAGGGGGCGTAGAACTGAAGCTTTCTTT. It is translated as CASSRWGRGRRTEAFF.

The sample holds many counts of this clonotype. This sequence joins TRBV5-1 and TRBJ2-7; no definite D call. The V gene's germline CDR1 is SGHRS and CDR2 YFSETQ. The CDR3 runs to 14 residues. V was trimmed by 3 bases and J by 0 bases, leaving 10 bases between them. CDR3 nucleotides: TGCGCCAGCAGCTGGGCCCCGAGCTCCTACGAGCAGTACTTC. Translating it yields CASSWAPSSYEQYF.

Ten or more counts support this clonotype. The chain carries TRBV11-3 and TRBJ2-3; unclear D gene. This CDR3 comprises 18 residues. V was pared by 1 base and J by 1 base, with 18 bases between. Germline-derived CDR1 and CDR2 are SGHNT and YENEEA. The CDR3 DNA sequence: TGTGCCAGCAGCTTAGTATTTTTTATAGTTTTCGGCACAGATACGCAGTATTTT. This sequence encodes CASSLVFFIVFGTDTQYF.

There are many counts of this clonotype. This chain uses TRBV24-1 with TRBJ2-2, with a possible D match to TRBD2 (5 bases). The germline V and J ends were trimmed by 5 bases and 0 bases, with 9 bases remaining between them. The CDR3 length is 15 residues. Per the germline V gene, CDR1 is KGHDR and CDR2 is SFDVKD. The CDR3 nucleotides are TGTGCCACCAGTGGCACTAGAGCGAACACCGGGGAGCTGTTTTTT. It yields the protein CATSGTRANTGELFF.